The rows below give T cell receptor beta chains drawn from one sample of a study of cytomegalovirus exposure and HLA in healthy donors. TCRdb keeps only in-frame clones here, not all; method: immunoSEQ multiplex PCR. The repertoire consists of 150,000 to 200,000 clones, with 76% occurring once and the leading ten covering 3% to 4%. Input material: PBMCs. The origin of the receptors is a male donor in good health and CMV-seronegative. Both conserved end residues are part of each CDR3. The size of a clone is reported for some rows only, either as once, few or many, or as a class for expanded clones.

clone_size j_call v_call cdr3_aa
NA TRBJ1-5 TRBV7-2 CASSLRGNQPQHF
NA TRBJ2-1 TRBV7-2 CASSSRLAGSYNEQFF
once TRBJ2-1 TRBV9 CASSRAGGYNEQFF
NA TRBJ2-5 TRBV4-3 CASSQEGTGKGETQYF
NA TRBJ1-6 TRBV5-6 CASRWGPGTAISPLHF
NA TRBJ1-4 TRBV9 CASSTSGTGNEKLFF
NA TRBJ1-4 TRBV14 CASSWDRIDEKLFF
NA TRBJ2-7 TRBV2 CASSEAGPAQYF
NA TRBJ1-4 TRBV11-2 CASSLLGQPSEKLFF
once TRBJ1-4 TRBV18 CASSPIGRGHNEKLFF
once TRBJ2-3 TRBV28 CASSFPRTVSTDTQYF
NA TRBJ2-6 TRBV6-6 CASSRSRSSGANVLTF
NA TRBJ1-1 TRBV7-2 CASSLGRGAEAFF
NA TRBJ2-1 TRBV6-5 CASSYPSAGNEQFF
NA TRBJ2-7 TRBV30 CAWSWGQAYEQYF
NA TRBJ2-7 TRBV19 CASSKQLTLSYEQYF
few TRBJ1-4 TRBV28 CASSPPTGTNEKLFF
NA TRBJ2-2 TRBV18 CASSSDRVGYTGELFF
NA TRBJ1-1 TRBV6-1 CASSSPGANTEAFF
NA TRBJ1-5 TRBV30 CAWSSTGTINQPQHF
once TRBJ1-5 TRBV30 CAWSAGLSNQPQHF
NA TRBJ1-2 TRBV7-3 CASSLDRGKGYTF
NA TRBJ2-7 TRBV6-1 CASSEDGGGSYEQYF
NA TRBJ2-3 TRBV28 CASSFVRDVFRTDTQYF
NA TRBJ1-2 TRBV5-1 CASSLYVSNYGYTF
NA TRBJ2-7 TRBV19 CATSGGQGYEQYF
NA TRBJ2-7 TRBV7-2 CASSSLRDRVGEQYF
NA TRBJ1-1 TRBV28 CASSPPGGGTEAFF
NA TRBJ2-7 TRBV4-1 CASSQGGGAREQYF
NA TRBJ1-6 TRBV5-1 CASSLAEQGNNSPLHF
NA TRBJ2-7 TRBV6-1 CASSERGNQNEQYF
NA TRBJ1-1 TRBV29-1 CSVEAYSMNTEAFF
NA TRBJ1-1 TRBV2 CASRPGDRGLYTEAFF
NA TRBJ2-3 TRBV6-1 CASSVATMTTDTQYF
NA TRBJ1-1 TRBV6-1 CASSGQFVGSNTEAFF
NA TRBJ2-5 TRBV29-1 CSVVSGGAETQYF
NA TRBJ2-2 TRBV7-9 CASSKGLADYTGELFF
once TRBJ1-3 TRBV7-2 CASSLYQGVGNTIYF
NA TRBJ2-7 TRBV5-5 CASSLRPSGSYEQYF
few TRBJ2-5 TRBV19 CASSRRTGVFGETQYF
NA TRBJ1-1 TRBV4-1 CASSPPGWNTEAFF
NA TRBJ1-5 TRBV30 CAWSLGQDQPQHF
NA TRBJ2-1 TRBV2 CASSTEGLGGDLFF
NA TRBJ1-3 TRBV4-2 CASTPGGLISGNTIYF
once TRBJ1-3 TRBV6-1 CASSASPRGRGNTIYF
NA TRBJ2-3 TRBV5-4 CASSLEGTRTDTQYF
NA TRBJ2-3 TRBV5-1 CVSSRRDRESDTQYF